The following is a TCR beta chain sequence with its context. V trimming: 6 bases; J trimming: 0 bases; junction bases outside the gene matches: 4. Germline V lookup: CDR1 SNHLY, CDR2 FYNNEI. The CDR3 spans 15 residues. How the authors handled the data: How many nucleated cells were present was estimated from reference gene primer amplification. Generated by immunoSEQ multiplex PCR, the TCRdb table keeps only in-frame clones and is missing some. That table furnishes V, J and clone size, whereas the DNA furnished D and trimming. The top ten clones hold 10% of a sample with about 210,000 clones, about nine tenths of them seen once. The data derive from a study of blood T cell repertoires in COVID-19. Overall study context: The United States, Italy and Spain supplied acute and convalescent COVID-19 samples.

Participant ages covered roughly 18 to 89 years across 24 US areas. Participants' reported clinical history set cohort assignment. This chain connects TRBV2 to TRBJ2-3, with 9 bases fitting TRBD2. The receptor comes from a man aged 18 to 30 with acute COVID-19. The sequencing input was PBMCs or T cells enriched from blood (not recorded which). CDR3 bases: TGTGCCAGCAGCGTAGCGGGAGTAAGCACAGATACGCAGTATTTT. Amino acid sequence: CASSVAGVSTDTQYF. Full variable domain (missing parts from reference TRBV2 and TRBJ2-3): EPEVTQTPSHQVTQMGQEVILRCVPISNHLYFYWYRQILGQKVEFLVSFYNNEISEKSEIFDDQFSVERPDGSNFTLKIRSTKLEDSAMYFCASSVAGVSTDTQYFGPGTRLTVL.